The rows below give T cell receptor beta chains drawn from one sample of a study of vaccination effects on CD4 cells after COVID-19. Antigens of these TCRs are unknown. TCRdb's copy holds only in-frame clones and misses some; the assay was immunoSEQ multiplex PCR. Of about 73,000 clones in the sample, around 69% were seen once. The sequencing here drew on CD4+ T cells from PBMCs cultured without peptide, taken after COVID-19 vaccination. These receptors came from a human donor who received a COVID-19 vaccine. The CDR3 runs from the conserved cysteine through the conserved F or W. D genes are given only for firm matches. For some rows the clone size is stated as once, few or many, or as a class when expanded; others skip it.

v_call	j_call	d_call	clone_size	cdr3_nt	cdr3_aa
TRBV7-2	TRBJ2-5	-	-	TGTGCCAGCAGCTTAGTCGAGACCCAGTACTTC	CASSLVETQYF
TRBV3-1/TRBV3-2	TRBJ2-5	TRBD2	-	TGTGCCAGCGGCCCACTAGCGGGGCAAGAGACCCAGTACTTC	CASGPLAGQETQYF
TRBV19	TRBJ1-1	-	-	TGTGCCAGTAGTACCAGAGCGACGGCCAACACTGAAGCTTTCTTT	CASSTRATANTEAFF
TRBV6-2/TRBV6-3	TRBJ2-6	-	-	TGTGCCAGCACCCCCCAGATGGGACTGCCCTCTGGGGCCAACGTCCTGACTTTC	CASTPQMGLPSGANVLTF
TRBV7-2	TRBJ2-1	TRBD2	once	TGTGCCAGCAGCTCGTCCGGGACTAGATACAATGAGCAGTTCTTC	CASSSSGTRYNEQFF
TRBV2	TRBJ2-3	-	-	TGTGCCAGCAAGGTCAGACTTAGCACAGATACGCAGTATTTT	CASKVRLSTDTQYF
TRBV5-1	TRBJ2-3	TRBD2	-	TGCGCCAGCAGCTCCCTACCAGCGGGAACAACAGATACGCAGTATTTT	CASSSLPAGTTDTQYF
TRBV9	TRBJ2-2	-	-	TGTGCCAGCAGCGTGGCGGCTAGCCCCGGGGAGCTGTTTTTT	CASSVAASPGELFF
TRBV29-1	TRBJ1-5	TRBD1	few	TGCAGCGTTGCTGGGACAGGCGGTAATCAGCCCCAGCATTTT	CSVAGTGGNQPQHF
TRBV7-3	TRBJ1-1	TRBD1	-	TGTGCCAGCAGCTCCCGGACAGGGGGTGAGACTGAAGCTTTCTTT	CASSSRTGGETEAFF
TRBV18	TRBJ1-5	-	-	TGTGCCAGCTCTAACAGCGGCGGTCAGCCCCAGCATTTT	CASSNSGGQPQHF
TRBV19	TRBJ1-4	-	-	TGTGCCAGTAGTATGATTAACAGGGTGCTGTTTTTT	CASSMINRVLFF
TRBV30	TRBJ2-2	-	few	TGTGCCTGGAGTATGACAGGATTCGCCGGGGAGCTGTTTTTT	CAWSMTGFAGELFF
TRBV20-1	TRBJ1-1	-	-	TGCAGTGCTAGAGTGCGAACTGAAGCTTTCTTT	CSARVRTEAFF